These T cell receptor beta chains were read from a single sample in a study of early stage breast cancer tumors. TCRdb keeps only in-frame clones here, not all; method: immunoSEQ multiplex PCR. The table lists 20,000 to 25,000 clones, roughly three quarters of them singletons. Sequencing was done on a sample of blood. The receptors shown here come from a person in their sixties with breast cancer. Each CDR3 is given with its conserved first and last residue. A D gene is named only where the DNA matches it firmly. Not every row has a clone size; where given, it reads once, few, many or a size class.

J | V | D | length | size | CDR3 | DNA
TRBJ1-1 | TRBV19 | TRBD1 | 20 | NA | CASNIQGARGSRYLNTEAFF | TGTGCCAGTAACATACAGGGGGCGCGGGGGTCCCGCTACCTGAACACTGAAGCTTTCTTT
TRBJ2-1 | TRBV29-1 | TRBD2 | 13 | once | CSVRSGGADEQFF | TGCAGCGTTCGTAGCGGGGGGGCCGATGAGCAGTTCTTC
TRBJ2-3 | TRBV5-4 | TRBD2 | 15 | NA | CASSPSGRGTDTQYF | TGTGCCAGCAGCCCGAGCGGGAGGGGCACAGATACGCAGTATTTT
TRBJ1-2 | TRBV7-2 | NA | 13 | NA | CASSFRADYGYTF | TGTGCCAGCAGCTTTCGGGCAGACTATGGCTACACCTTC
TRBJ2-3 | TRBV2 | NA | 16 | NA | CASSEASPSVADTQYF | TGTGCCAGCAGTGAAGCGTCGCCTAGCGTGGCAGATACGCAGTATTTT
TRBJ1-1 | TRBV6-5 | NA | 13 | NA | CASSYMYNTEAFF | TGTGCCAGCAGTTACATGTATAACACTGAAGCTTTCTTT
TRBJ2-7 | TRBV5-1 | NA | 16 | NA | CASSLSVGGGNYEQYF | TGCGCCAGCAGCTTGTCTGTTGGGGGGGGCAACTACGAGCAGTACTTC
TRBJ1-1 | TRBV6-1 | NA | 11 | NA | CASSEDLEAFF | TGTGCCAGCAGTGAAGACTTAGAAGCTTTCTTT
TRBJ1-1 | TRBV21-1 | NA | 15 | few | CASSKGRDWRTEAFF | TGTGCCAGCAGCAAAGGGCGGGACTGGAGGACTGAAGCTTTCTTT
TRBJ1-6 | TRBV2 | NA | 15 | NA | CASSVAGGVNSPLHF | TGTGCCAGCAGTGTAGCCGGGGGCGTTAATTCACCCCTCCACTTT
TRBJ1-2 | TRBV2 | TRBD1 | 14 | NA | CASNTGTGLYGYTF | TGTGCCAGCAATACCGGGACAGGTCTCTATGGCTACACCTTC
TRBJ2-3 | TRBV11-1 | NA | 15 | NA | CASSSWADDVDTQYF | TGTGCCAGCAGCTCGTGGGCTGACGATGTGGATACGCAGTATTTT
TRBJ2-3 | TRBV5-1 | NA | 15 | NA | CASSPTPRGTDTQYF | TGCGCCAGCAGCCCTACACCCAGGGGCACAGATACGCAGTATTTT
TRBJ2-5 | TRBV11-2 | TRBD2 | 17 | NA | CASSLGPTSGGAETQYF | TGTGCCAGCAGCTTGGGGCCAACTAGCGGGGGGGCAGAGACCCAGTACTTC
TRBJ2-1 | TRBV4-1 | TRBD2 | 14 | NA | CASRPGLENNEQFF | TGCGCCAGCAGGCCGGGACTAGAAAACAATGAGCAGTTCTTC
TRBJ2-2 | TRBV7-7 | NA | 14 | few | CASSLGLGTGELFF | TGTGCTAGCAGCTTAGGACTGGGCACCGGGGAGCTGTTTTTT
TRBJ2-7 | TRBV2 | NA | 14 | NA | CASSVGQGTYEQYF | TGTGCCAGCAGTGTCGGGCAGGGGACCTACGAGCAGTACTTC
TRBJ1-1 | TRBV9 | NA | 15 | medium-sized | CASSVEIGANTEAFF | TGTGCCAGCAGCGTAGAAATAGGGGCTAACACTGAAGCTTTCTTT
TRBJ2-2 | TRBV2 | NA | 14 | NA | CASGPMLSAGELFF | TGTGCCAGCGGACCTATGTTAAGCGCCGGGGAGCTGTTTTTT
TRBJ2-7 | TRBV11-2 | TRBD2 | 15 | once | CASRYTSGKTYEQYF | TGTGCCAGCAGATATACTAGCGGGAAAACCTACGAGCAGTACTTC
TRBJ1-2 | TRBV5-6 | TRBD1 | 12 | NA | CASSNGQAGYTF | TGTGCCAGCAGCAACGGACAGGCTGGCTACACCTTC
TRBJ1-3 | TRBV4-2 | NA | 17 | NA | CASSQETRTDSGNTIYF | TGTGCCAGCAGCCAAGAAACAAGGACGGACTCTGGAAACACCATATATTTT
TRBJ1-2 | TRBV11-3 | NA | 12 | NA | CASSSGGNGYTF | TGTGCCAGCAGCTCAGGCGGGAATGGCTACACCTTC
TRBJ2-7 | TRBV4-1 | TRBD1 | 15 | NA | CASSQAGQGIYEQYF | TGCGCCAGCAGCCAAGCCGGACAGGGAATTTATGAGCAGTACTTC
TRBJ2-1 | TRBV19 | TRBD2 | 13 | NA | CASRTSYYNEQFF | TGTGCCTCCAGGACTAGCTACTACAATGAGCAGTTCTTC
TRBJ1-1 | TRBV11-3 | NA | 12 | NA | CASSGGDTEAFF | TGTGCCAGCAGCGGGGGGGACACTGAAGCTTTCTTT
TRBJ1-2 | TRBV5-4 | TRBD1 | 14 | NA | CASSLGGQGDGYTF | TGTGCCAGCAGCTTGGGCGGACAGGGGGATGGCTACACCTTC
TRBJ1-1 | TRBV6-4 | NA | 15 | NA | CASSYAPFMNTEAFF | TGTGCCAGCAGTTACGCTCCCTTCATGAACACTGAAGCTTTCTTT
TRBJ2-1 | TRBV7-8 | NA | 12 | NA | CASSARVGEQFF | TGTGCCAGCAGCGCAAGGGTCGGTGAGCAGTTCTTC
TRBJ1-4 | TRBV6-5 | NA | 16 | NA | CASSLRGAQANEKLFF | TGTGCCAGCAGTTTGAGGGGCGCACAAGCTAATGAAAAACTGTTTTTT
TRBJ2-1 | TRBV7-9 | TRBD2 | 15 | NA | CASSFVLAGMDEQFF | TGTGCCAGCAGCTTCGTACTAGCGGGAATGGATGAGCAGTTCTTC
TRBJ1-2 | TRBV10-3 | NA | 15 | once | CAIGGAHRSPDGYTF | TGTGCCATCGGAGGGGCCCACCGATCACCGGATGGCTACACCTTC
TRBJ1-1 | TRBV5-1 | NA | 13 | NA | CASSLEAGGSAFF | TGCGCCAGCAGCTTGGAGGCGGGGGGTTCAGCTTTCTTT
TRBJ2-3 | TRBV7-8 | TRBD2 | 13 | NA | CASSFGAGDTQYF | TGTGCCAGCAGCTTCGGGGCGGGGGACACGCAGTATTTT
TRBJ1-2 | TRBV6-1 | NA | 12 | NA | CASSVTGYGYTF | TGTGCCAGCAGTGTTACAGGGTATGGCTACACCTTC
TRBJ1-5 | TRBV6-1 | NA | 14 | NA | CASRPRQINQPQHF | TGTGCCAGCAGACCTAGACAGATCAATCAGCCCCAGCATTTT
TRBJ1-1 | TRBV7-3 | NA | 13 | NA | CASSLSANTEAFF | TGTGCCAGCAGCTTATCCGCGAACACTGAAGCTTTCTTT
TRBJ2-5 | TRBV9 | TRBD1 | 13 | NA | CASSATGLETQYF | TGTGCCAGCAGCGCGACAGGGTTAGAGACCCAGTACTTC
TRBJ2-5 | TRBV18 | NA | 12 | NA | CASSPQQETQYF | TGTGCCAGCTCACCTCAACAAGAGACCCAGTACTTC
TRBJ2-2 | TRBV2 | TRBD2 | 17 | NA | CASKRTSVGVTGGELFF | TGTGCCAGCAAGCGGACTAGCGTAGGGGTTACGGGCGGGGAGCTGTTTTTT
TRBJ1-4 | TRBV6-5 | NA | 14 | NA | CASTTGPVDEKLFF | TGTGCCAGCACCACTGGACCGGTCGACGAAAAACTGTTTTTT
TRBJ1-2 | TRBV18 | NA | 14 | NA | CASSPTGGIDGYTF | TGTGCCAGCTCACCCACGGGTGGAATAGATGGCTACACCTTC
TRBJ2-7 | TRBV7-2 | TRBD2 | 14 | NA | CASSSTSGDFLQYF | TGTGCCAGCAGCTCGACTAGCGGGGACTTTTTGCAGTACTTC
TRBJ1-2 | TRBV15 | NA | 13 | once | CATSNGVLNGYTF | TGTGCCACCAGCAACGGGGTTCTGAATGGCTACACCTTC
TRBJ2-1 | TRBV4-2 | TRBD1 | 17 | NA | CASSQKVEDRGLNEQFF | TGTGCCAGCAGCCAAAAAGTTGAGGACAGGGGGCTAAATGAGCAGTTCTTC
TRBJ1-5 | TRBV5-6 | TRBD1 | 17 | NA | CASSLWTGLKGNQPQHF | TGTGCCAGCAGCCTATGGACAGGGCTTAAGGGCAATCAGCCCCAGCATTTT
TRBJ1-5 | TRBV6-1 | NA | 12 | NA | CASSEADQPQHF | TGTGCCAGCAGTGAAGCGGATCAGCCCCAGCATTTT
TRBJ2-1 | TRBV18 | NA | 13 | NA | CASSLLQYNEQFF | TGTGCCAGCTCTCTCCTACAATACAATGAGCAGTTCTTC
TRBJ2-3 | TRBV19 | NA | 15 | NA | CASSRAGEGVDTQYF | TGTGCCAGTAGTCGGGCGGGAGAGGGGGTGGATACGCAGTATTTT
TRBJ2-3 | TRBV29-1 | TRBD2 | 15 | once | CSVDTSGGAIDTQYF | TGCAGCGTTGATACTAGCGGGGGGGCGATAGATACGCAGTATTTT
TRBJ2-7 | TRBV5-1 | TRBD2 | 17 | NA | CASSLSPTSGGSYEQYF | TGCGCCAGCAGCTTGTCGCCGACTAGCGGGGGGTCCTACGAGCAGTACTTC
TRBJ1-1 | TRBV11-3 | NA | 15 | NA | CASSLVLGRATEAFF | TGTGCCAGCAGCTTAGTATTAGGGAGGGCCACTGAAGCTTTCTTT